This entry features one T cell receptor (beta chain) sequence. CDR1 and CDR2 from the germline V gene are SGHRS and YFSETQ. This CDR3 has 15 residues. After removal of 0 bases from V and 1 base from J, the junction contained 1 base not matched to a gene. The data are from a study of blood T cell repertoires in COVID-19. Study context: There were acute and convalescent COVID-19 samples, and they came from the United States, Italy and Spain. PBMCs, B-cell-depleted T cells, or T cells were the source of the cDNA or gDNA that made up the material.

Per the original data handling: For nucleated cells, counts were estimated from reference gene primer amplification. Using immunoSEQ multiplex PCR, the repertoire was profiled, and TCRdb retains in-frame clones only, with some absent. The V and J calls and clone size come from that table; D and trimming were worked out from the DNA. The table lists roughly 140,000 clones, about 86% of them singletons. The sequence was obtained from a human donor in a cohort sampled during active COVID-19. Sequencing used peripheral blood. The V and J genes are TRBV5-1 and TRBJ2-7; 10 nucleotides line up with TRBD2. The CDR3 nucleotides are TGCGCCAGCAGCTTGGAAGCGGGAGGGTCCTACGAGCAGTACTTC. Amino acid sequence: CASSLEAGGSYEQYF.